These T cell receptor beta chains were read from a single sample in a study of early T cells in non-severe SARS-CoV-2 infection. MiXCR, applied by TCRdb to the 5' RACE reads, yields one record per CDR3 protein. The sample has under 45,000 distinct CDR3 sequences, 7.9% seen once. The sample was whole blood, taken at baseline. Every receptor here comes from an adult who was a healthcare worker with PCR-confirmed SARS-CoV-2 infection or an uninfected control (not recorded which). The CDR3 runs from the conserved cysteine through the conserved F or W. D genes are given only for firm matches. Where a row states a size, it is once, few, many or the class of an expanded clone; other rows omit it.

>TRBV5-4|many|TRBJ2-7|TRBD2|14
CASSLAGTSYEQYF
TGTGCCAGCAGCCTAGCGGGGACTTCCTACGAGCAGTACTTC
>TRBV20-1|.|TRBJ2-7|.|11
CSASGDREQYF
TGCAGTGCTAGCGGTGATCGGGAGCAGTACTTC
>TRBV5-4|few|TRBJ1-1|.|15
CASQANGQLNTEAFF
TGTGCCAGCCAAGCTAACGGACAATTGAACACTGAAGCTTTCTTT
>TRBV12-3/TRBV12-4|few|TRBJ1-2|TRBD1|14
CASSFSGTGYGYTF
TGTGCCAGCAGTTTCTCCGGGACAGGCTATGGCTACACCTTC
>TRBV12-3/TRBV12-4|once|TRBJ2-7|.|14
CASSLGQPSYEQYF
TGTGCCAGCAGTTTAGGCCAGCCGTCCTACGAGCAGTACTTC
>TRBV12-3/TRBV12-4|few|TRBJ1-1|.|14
CASSPGGEGTEAFF
TGTGCCAGCAGTCCGGGGGGGGAGGGCACTGAAGCTTTCTTT
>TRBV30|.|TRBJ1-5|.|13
CAWSLVGSQPQHF
TGTGCCTGGAGCTTAGTTGGGAGTCAGCCCCAGCATTTT
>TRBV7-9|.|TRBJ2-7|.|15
CASSSERELSYEQYF
TGTGCCAGCAGCTCCGAGAGGGAACTCTCCTACGAGCAGTACTTC
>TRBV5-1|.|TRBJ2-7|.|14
CASSSGQSSYEQYF
TGCGCCAGCAGCTCAGGACAGTCCTCCTACGAGCAGTACTTC
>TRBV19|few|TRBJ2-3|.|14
CASKREENTDTQYF
TGTGCCAGTAAAAGGGAGGAAAACACAGATACGCAGTATTTT
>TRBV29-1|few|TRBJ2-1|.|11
CTRGEDNEQFF
TGCACCAGGGGAGAAGACAATGAGCAGTTCTTC
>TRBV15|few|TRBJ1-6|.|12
CATSRGSSPLHF
TGTGCCACCAGCAGAGGGAGTTCACCCCTCCACTTT